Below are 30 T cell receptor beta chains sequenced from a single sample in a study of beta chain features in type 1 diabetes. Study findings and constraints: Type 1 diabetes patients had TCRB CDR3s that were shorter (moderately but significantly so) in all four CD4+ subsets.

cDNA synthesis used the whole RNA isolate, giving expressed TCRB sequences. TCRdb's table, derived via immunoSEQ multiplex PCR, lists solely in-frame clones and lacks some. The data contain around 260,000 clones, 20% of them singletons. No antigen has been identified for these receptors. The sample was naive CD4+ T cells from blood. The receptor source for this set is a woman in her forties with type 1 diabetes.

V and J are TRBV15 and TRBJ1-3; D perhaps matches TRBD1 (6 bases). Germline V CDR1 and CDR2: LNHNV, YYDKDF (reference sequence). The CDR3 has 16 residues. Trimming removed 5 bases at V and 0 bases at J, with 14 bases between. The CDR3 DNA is TGTGCCACCAGCGGACGACAGGCGAGCTCTGGAAACACCATATATTTT. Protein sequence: CATSGRQASSGNTIYF.

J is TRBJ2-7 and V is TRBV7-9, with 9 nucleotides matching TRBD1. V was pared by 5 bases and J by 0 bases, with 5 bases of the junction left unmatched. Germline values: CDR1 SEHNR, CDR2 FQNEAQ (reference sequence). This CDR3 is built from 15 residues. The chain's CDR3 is CASSRTGVSSYEQYF. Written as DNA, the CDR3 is TGTGCCAGCAGCCGGACAGGGGTGAGCTCCTACGAGCAGTACTTC. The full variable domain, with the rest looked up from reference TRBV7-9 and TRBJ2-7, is DTGVSQNPRHKITKRGQNVTFRCDPISEHNRLYWYRQTLGQGPEFLTYFQNEAQLEKSRLLSDRFSAERPKGSFSTLEIQRTEQGDSAMYLCASSRTGVSSYEQYFGPGTRLTVT.

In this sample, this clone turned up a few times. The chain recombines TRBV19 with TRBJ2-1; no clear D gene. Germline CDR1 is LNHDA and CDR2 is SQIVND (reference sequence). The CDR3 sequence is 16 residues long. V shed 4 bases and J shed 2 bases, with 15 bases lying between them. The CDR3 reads CASSTVPRGAYNEQFF. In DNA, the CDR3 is TGTGCCAGTAGTACGGTTCCCAGAGGCGCCTACAATGAGCAGTTCTTC.

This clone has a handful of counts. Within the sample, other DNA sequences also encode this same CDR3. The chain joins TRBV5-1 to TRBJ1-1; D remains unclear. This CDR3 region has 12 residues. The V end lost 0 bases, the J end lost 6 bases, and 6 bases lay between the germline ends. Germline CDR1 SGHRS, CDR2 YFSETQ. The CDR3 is CASSLGQAEAFF. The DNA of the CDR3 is TGCGCCAGCAGCTTGGGACAAGCTGAAGCTTTCTTT.

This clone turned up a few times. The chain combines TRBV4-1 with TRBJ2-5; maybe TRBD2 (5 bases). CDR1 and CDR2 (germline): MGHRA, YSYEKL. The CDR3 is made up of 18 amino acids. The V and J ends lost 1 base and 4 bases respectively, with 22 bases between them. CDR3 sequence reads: CASSQVIMGDGTRETQYF. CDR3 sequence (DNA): TGCGCCAGCAGCCAAGTAATCATGGGAGATGGAACAAGAGAGACCCAGTACTTC.

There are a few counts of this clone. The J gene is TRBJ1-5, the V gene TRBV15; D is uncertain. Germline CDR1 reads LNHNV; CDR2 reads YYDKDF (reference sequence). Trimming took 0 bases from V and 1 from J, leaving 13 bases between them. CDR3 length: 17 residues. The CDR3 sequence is CATSRDLVAVSNQPQHF. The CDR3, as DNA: TGTGCCACCAGCAGAGATCTTGTAGCGGTGAGCAATCAGCCCCAGCATTTT.

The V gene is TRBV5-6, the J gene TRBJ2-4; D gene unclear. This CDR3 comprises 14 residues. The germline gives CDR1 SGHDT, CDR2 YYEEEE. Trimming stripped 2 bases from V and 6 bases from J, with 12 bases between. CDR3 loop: CASSFRARRNIQYF. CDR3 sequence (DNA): TGTGCCAGCAGCTTTAGAGCGCGTAGAAACATTCAGTACTTC.

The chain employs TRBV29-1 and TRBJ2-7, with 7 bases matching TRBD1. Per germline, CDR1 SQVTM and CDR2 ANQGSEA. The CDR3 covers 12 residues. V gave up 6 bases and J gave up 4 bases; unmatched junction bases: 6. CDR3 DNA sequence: TGCAGCGTCCGGGACAGTGGGTACGAGCAGTACTTC. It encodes CSVRDSGYEQYF.

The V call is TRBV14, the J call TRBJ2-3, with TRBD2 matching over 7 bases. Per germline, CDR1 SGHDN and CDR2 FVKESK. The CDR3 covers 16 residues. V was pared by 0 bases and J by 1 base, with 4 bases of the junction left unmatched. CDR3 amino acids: CASSQDWLAGTDTQYF. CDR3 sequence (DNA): TGTGCCAGCAGCCAAGATTGGCTAGCGGGCACAGATACGCAGTATTTT.

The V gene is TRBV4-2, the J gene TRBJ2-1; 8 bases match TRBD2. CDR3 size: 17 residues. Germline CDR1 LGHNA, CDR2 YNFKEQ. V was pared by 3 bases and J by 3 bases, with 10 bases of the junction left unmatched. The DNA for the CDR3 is TGTGCCAGCAGCCAGGGTGCGGGGGGCCCTAACTACAATGAGCAGTTCTTC. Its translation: CASSQGAGGPNYNEQFF.

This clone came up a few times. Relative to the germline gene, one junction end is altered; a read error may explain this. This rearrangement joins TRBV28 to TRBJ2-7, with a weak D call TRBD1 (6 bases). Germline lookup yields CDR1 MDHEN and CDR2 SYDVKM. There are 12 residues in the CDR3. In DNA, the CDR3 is TGTGCCAGCAGTTCAGCTACAGGGAGTAAGAACTTC. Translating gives CASSSATGSKNF.

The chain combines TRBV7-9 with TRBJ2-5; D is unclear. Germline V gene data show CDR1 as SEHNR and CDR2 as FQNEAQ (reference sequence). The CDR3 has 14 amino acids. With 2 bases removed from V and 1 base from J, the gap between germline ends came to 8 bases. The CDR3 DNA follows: TGTGCCAGCAGCTTATTACAAGTCCAAGAGACCCAGTACTTC. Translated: CASSLLQVQETQYF.

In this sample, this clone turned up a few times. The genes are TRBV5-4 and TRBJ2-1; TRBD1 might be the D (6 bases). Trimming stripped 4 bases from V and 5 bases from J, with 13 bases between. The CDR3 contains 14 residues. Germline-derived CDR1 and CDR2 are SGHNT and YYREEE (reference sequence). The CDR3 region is CASSPPDRNNEQFF. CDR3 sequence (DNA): TGTGCCAGCAGCCCCCCCGACAGGAACAATGAGCAGTTCTTC.

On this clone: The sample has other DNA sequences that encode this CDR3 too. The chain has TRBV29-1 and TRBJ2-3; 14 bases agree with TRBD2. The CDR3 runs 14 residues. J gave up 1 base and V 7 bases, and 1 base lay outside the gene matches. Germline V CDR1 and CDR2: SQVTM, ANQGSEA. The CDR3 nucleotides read TGCAGCGGGGGACTAGCGGGAGGCACAGATACGCAGTATTTT. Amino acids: CSGGLAGGTDTQYF.

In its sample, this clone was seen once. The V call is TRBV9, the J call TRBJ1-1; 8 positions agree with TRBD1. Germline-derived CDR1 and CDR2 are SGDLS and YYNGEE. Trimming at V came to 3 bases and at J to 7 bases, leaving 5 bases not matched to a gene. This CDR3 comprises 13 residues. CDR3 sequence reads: CASSAQGGLEAFF. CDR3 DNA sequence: TGTGCCAGCAGCGCACAGGGGGGGCTTGAAGCTTTCTTT.

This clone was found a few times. CDR3 residues: CASRVISEKLFF. As DNA, the CDR3 is TGTGCCAGCAGGGTCATTAGCGAAAAACTGTTTTTT. The gene calls are TRBV2 and TRBJ1-4, with D uncertain. The CDR3 runs to 12 residues. V was shortened by 6 bases and J by 8 bases, with 10 bases between the two germline ends. CDR1 is SNHLY and CDR2 is FYNNEI in the germline V gene.

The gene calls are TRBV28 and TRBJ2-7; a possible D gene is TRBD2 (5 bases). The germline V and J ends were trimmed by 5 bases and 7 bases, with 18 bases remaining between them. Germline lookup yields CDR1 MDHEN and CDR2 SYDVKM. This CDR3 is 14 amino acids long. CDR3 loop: CASSLATRTPEQYF. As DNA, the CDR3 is TGTGCCAGCAGTCTTGCAACCCGGACTCCTGAGCAGTACTTC.

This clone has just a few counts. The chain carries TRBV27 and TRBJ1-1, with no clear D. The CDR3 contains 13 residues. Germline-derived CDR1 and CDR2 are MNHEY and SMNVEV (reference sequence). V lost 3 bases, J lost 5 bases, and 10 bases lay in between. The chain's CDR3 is CASSFQDSTEAFF. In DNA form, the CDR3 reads TGTGCCAGCAGTTTTCAGGACTCGACTGAAGCTTTCTTT.

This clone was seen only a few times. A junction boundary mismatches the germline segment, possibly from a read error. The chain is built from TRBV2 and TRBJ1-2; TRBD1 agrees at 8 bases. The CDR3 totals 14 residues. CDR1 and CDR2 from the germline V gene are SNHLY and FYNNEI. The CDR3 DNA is TGTGCCAGCAGGGAAGGACAGGGAAGATTGGGCTACACCTTC. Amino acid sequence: CASREGQGRLGYTF. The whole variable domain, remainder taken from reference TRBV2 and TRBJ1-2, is EPEVTQTPSHQVTQMGQEVILRCVPISNHLYFYWYRQILGQKVEFLVSFYNNEISEKSEIFDDQFSVERPDGSNFTLKIRSTKLEDSAMYFCASREGQGRLGYTFGSGTRLTVV.

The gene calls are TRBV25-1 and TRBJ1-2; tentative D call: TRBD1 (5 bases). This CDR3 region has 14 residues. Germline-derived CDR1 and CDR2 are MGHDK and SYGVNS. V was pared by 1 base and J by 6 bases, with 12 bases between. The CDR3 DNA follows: TGTGCCAGCAGTGAATCCATCGTAGGGGATGGCTACACCTTC. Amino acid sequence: CASSESIVGDGYTF.

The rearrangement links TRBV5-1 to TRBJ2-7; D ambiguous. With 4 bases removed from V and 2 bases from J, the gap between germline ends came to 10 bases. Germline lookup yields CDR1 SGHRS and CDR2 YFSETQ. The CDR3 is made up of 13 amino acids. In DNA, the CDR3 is TGCGCCAGCAGCGAAACGGGTACCTACGAGCAGTACTTC. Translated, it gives CASSETGTYEQYF.

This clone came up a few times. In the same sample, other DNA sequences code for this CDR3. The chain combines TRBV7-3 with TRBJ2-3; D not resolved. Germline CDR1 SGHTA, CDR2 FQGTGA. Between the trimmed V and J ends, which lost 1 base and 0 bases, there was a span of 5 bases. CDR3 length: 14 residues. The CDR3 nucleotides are TGTGCCAGCAGCTTAAGAGGAAGCACAGATACGCAGTATTTT. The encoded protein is CASSLRGSTDTQYF.

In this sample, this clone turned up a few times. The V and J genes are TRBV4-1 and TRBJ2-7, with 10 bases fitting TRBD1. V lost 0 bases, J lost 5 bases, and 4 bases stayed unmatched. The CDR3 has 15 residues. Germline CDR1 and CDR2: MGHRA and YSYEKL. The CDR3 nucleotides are TGCGCCAGCAGCCAAGATGGGACAGGGGATGACGAGCAGTACTTC. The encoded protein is CASSQDGTGDDEQYF.

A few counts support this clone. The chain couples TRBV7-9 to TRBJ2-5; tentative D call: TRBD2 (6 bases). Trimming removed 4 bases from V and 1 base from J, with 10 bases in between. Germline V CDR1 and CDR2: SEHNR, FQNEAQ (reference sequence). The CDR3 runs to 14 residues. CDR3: CASSSQAGQETQYF. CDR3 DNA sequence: TGTGCCAGCAGCTCCCAAGCGGGCCAAGAGACCCAGTACTTC.

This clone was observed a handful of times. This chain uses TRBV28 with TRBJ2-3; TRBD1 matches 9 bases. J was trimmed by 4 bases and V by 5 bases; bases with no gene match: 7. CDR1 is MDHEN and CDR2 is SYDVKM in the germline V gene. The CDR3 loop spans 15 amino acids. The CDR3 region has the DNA TGTGCCAGCAGTCCGTGGGGACAGGGTCCAGATACGCAGTATTTT. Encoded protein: CASSPWGQGPDTQYF.

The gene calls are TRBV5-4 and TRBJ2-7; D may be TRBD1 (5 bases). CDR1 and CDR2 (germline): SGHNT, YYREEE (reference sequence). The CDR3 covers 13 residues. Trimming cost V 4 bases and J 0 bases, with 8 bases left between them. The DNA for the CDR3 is TGTGCCAGCAGCCCCCAGGGCTCCTACGAGCAGTACTTC. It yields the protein CASSPQGSYEQYF.

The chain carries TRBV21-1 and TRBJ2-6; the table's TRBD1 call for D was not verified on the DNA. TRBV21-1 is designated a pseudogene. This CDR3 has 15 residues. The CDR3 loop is CASRHRGGGANVLTF. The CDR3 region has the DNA TGTGCCAGCAGACACAGGGGTGGCGGGGCCAACGTCCTGACTTTC.

The CDR3 DNA reads TGTGCCAGCAGCCCCCGTAGTTCGGTTCAGCTGTTTTTT. Its protein product is CASSPRSSVQLFF. This chain joins TRBV7-9 and TRBJ2-2, with unresolved D. CDR1 and CDR2 (germline): SEHNR, FQNEAQ (reference sequence). Trimming took 5 bases from V and 12 from J, leaving 16 bases between them. The CDR3 totals 13 residues.

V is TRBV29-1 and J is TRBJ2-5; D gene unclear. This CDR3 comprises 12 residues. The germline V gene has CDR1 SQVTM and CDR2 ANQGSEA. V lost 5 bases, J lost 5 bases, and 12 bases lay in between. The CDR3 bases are TGCAGCGTTCGGTGGCCCGGGGAGACCCAGTACTTC. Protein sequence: CSVRWPGETQYF. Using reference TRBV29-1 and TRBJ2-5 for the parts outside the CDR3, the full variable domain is SAVISQKPSRDICQRGTSLTIQCQVDSQVTMMFWYRQQPGQSLTLIATANQGSEATYESGFVIDKFPISRPNLTFSTLTVSNMSPEDSSIYLCSVRWPGETQYFGPGTRLLVL.

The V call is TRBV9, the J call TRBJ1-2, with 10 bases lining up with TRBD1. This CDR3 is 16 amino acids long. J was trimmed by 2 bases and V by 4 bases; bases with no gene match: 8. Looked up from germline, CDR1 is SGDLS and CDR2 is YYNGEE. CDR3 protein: CASSRDRGGRNYGYTF. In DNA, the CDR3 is TGTGCCAGCAGCCGGGACAGGGGCGGAAGGAACTATGGCTACACCTTC.